The rows below give T cell receptor beta chains drawn from one sample of a study of blood T cell repertoires in COVID-19. Some clones are missing from TCRdb's copy, which holds only in-frame ones; the method was immunoSEQ multiplex PCR. The table has 150,000 to 200,000 clones, 70% to 90% seen once; the top ten hold 20% to 25%. The specimen was peripheral blood. The receptors originated from a man aged 55 to 70 with active or convalescent COVID-19. Each CDR3 is given with its conserved first and last residue. A D gene is named only where the DNA matches it firmly.

V gene: TRBV18
J gene: TRBJ2-7
D gene: NA
CDR3 protein: CASSGDGTYEQYF
CDR3 DNA: TGTGCCAGCTCGGGAGACGGAACCTACGAGCAGTACTTC

V gene: TRBV5-1
J gene: TRBJ2-1
D gene: TRBD2
CDR3 protein: CASSLGGGRVDEQFF
CDR3 DNA: TGCGCCAGCAGCTTGGGCGGGGGGCGCGTGGATGAGCAGTTCTTC

V gene: TRBV27
J gene: TRBJ2-6
D gene: NA
CDR3 protein: CASSLSSSSTGLNVLTF
CDR3 DNA: TGTGCCAGCAGTTTATCCTCTTCCTCGACGGGATTAAACGTCCTGACTTTC

V gene: TRBV5-1
J gene: TRBJ2-2
D gene: TRBD2
CDR3 protein: CASSPLAGGNTGELFF
CDR3 DNA: TGCGCCAGCAGCCCCTTAGCGGGGGGGAACACCGGGGAGCTGTTTTTT

V gene: TRBV7-9
J gene: TRBJ2-7
D gene: NA
CDR3 protein: CASSPGRAYEQYF
CDR3 DNA: TGTGCCAGCAGCCCGGGTCGAGCCTACGAGCAGTACTTC

V gene: TRBV10-3
J gene: TRBJ2-3
D gene: TRBD2
CDR3 protein: CAVRQGLATDTQYF
CDR3 DNA: TGTGCCGTCCGACAGGGACTAGCGACAGATACGCAGTATTTT

V gene: TRBV18
J gene: TRBJ1-6
D gene: TRBD1
CDR3 protein: CASSPGTGGSESPLHF
CDR3 DNA: TGTGCCAGCTCACCGGGGACAGGGGGGTCGGAATCACCCCTCCACTTT

V gene: TRBV2
J gene: TRBJ1-1
D gene: NA
CDR3 protein: CASKTSGNTEAFF
CDR3 DNA: TGTGCCAGCAAGACAAGCGGCAACACTGAAGCTTTCTTT

V gene: TRBV9
J gene: TRBJ2-5
D gene: TRBD2
CDR3 protein: CASSISGTSGQETQYF
CDR3 DNA: TGTGCCAGCAGCATATCCGGGACTAGCGGCCAAGAGACCCAGTACTTC

V gene: TRBV2
J gene: TRBJ2-5
D gene: NA
CDR3 protein: CATSREGGPKETQYF
CDR3 DNA: TGTGCCACTTCCAGGGAGGGGGGGCCTAAAGAGACCCAGTACTTC

V gene: TRBV7-3
J gene: TRBJ2-5
D gene: NA
CDR3 protein: CASSLRQQETQYF
CDR3 DNA: TGTGCCAGCAGCTTAAGACAGCAAGAGACCCAGTACTTC

V gene: TRBV4-1
J gene: TRBJ2-3
D gene: TRBD2
CDR3 protein: CASSQVPLTSGGADTQYF
CDR3 DNA: TGCGCCAGCAGCCAAGTCCCCCTTACTAGCGGGGGGGCAGATACGCAGTATTTT

V gene: TRBV10-3
J gene: TRBJ1-2
D gene: TRBD1
CDR3 protein: CAISRDRINYGYTF
CDR3 DNA: TGTGCCATCAGTAGGGACAGAATAAACTATGGCTACACCTTC

V gene: TRBV19
J gene: TRBJ2-5
D gene: TRBD2
CDR3 protein: CASTPSGGETQYF
CDR3 DNA: TGTGCCAGTACCCCCAGCGGGGGAGAGACCCAGTACTTC

V gene: TRBV7-3
J gene: TRBJ2-3
D gene: TRBD2
CDR3 protein: CASSLGRWSGGSLLVADTQYF
CDR3 DNA: TGTGCCAGCAGCTTAGGCCGGTGGAGCGGGGGGTCCCTGCTGGTCGCAGATACGCAGTATTTT

V gene: TRBV9
J gene: TRBJ1-4
D gene: TRBD1
CDR3 protein: CASSAGQGAGEKLFF
CDR3 DNA: TGTGCCAGCAGCGCCGGACAGGGGGCGGGGGAAAAACTGTTTTTT

V gene: TRBV18
J gene: TRBJ1-4
D gene: TRBD1
CDR3 protein: CASSPSRTGTSQNEKLFF
CDR3 DNA: TGTGCCAGCTCCCCTTCGAGGACAGGGACCTCACAAAATGAAAAACTGTTTTTT